This TCR beta chain was identified in a study of shared clonotypes between healthy human individuals. Every subset had its genomic DNA shared out evenly among several immunoSEQ plates. The table came from immunoSEQ multiplex PCR; TCRdb's copy has only in-frame clones and leaves some out. Counted here are hundreds of thousands of clones, 72% occurring once; the ten biggest clones make up approximately 1.8%. V was clipped by 6 bases and J by 8 bases, with 20 bases between them. The CDR3 totals 14 residues. Germline lookup yields CDR1 MDHEN and CDR2 SYDVKM. This receptor was identified in a woman aged 30 to 39 in good health. The sample consisted of memory CD4+ T cells sorted from blood. Subset reported: CD45RA-negative fraction. The chain combines TRBV28 with TRBJ2-7; tentative D call: TRBD2 (6 bases). The CDR3: CASSLNRRGGKQYF. In DNA form, the CDR3 reads TGTGCCAGCAGCCTCAATCGGCGGGGCGGTAAGCAGTACTTC.